This T cell receptor (beta chain) was identified during a study of T cell repertoires in ileal Crohn's disease. Time point of the sample: inflamed ileum from the surgical specimen. The V end was cut by 4 bases, the J end by 1 base, with 19 bases between. The CDR3 spans 17 residues. Here immunoSEQ multiplex PCR was the method, and the copy in TCRdb shows in-frame clones only, minus some. The data show 15,000 to 20,000 clones, with roughly three quarters seen just once and 4% to 5% held by the top ten. The TCR was taken from an adult with Crohn's disease. The gene calls are TRBV23-1 and TRBJ2-5; D is uncertain. TRBV23-1 is classed as an ORF, of uncertain function. The sample comprised ileal tissue. CDR3 nucleotide sequence: TGCGCCAGCAGTCTACCGACCCCCTTGTTCAGCCAAGAGACCCAGTACTTC. It codes for CASSLPTPLFSQETQYF.